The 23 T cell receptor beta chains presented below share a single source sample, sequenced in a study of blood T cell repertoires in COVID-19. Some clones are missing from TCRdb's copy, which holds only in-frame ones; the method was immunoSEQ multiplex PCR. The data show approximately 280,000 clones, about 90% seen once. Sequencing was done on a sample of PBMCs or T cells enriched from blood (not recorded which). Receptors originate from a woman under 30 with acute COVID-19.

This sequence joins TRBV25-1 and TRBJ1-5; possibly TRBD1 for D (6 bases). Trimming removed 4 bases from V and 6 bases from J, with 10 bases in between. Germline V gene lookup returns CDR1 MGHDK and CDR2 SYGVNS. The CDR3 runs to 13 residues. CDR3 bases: TGTGCCAGCAGTGGAGGGGGAGCTCAGCCCCAGCATTTT. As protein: CASSGGGAQPQHF.

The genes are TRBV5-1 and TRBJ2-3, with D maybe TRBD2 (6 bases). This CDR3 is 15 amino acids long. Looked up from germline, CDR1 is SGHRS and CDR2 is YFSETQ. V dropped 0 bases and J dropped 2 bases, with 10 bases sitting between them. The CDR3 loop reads CASSLVPGATDTQYF. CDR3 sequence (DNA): TGCGCCAGCAGCTTGGTCCCGGGAGCCACAGATACGCAGTATTTT.

The CDR3 loop is CASSLKQGIEETQYF. CDR3 DNA: TGTGCCAGCAGCTTAAAGCAGGGGATAGAGGAGACCCAGTACTTC. This chain connects TRBV7-9 to TRBJ2-5, with D maybe TRBD1 (6 bases). The germline V and J ends were trimmed by 2 bases and 5 bases, with 15 bases remaining between them. CDR1 is SEHNR and CDR2 is FQNEAQ in the germline V gene (reference sequence). The CDR3 extends over 15 amino acids.

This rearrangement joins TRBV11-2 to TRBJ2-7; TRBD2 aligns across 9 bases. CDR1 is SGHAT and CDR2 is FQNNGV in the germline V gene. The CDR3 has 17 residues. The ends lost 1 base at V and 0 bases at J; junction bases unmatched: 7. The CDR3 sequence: CASSLGASGTHSYEQYF. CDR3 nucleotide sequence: TGTGCCAGCAGCTTAGGGGCTAGCGGGACCCACTCCTACGAGCAGTACTTC.

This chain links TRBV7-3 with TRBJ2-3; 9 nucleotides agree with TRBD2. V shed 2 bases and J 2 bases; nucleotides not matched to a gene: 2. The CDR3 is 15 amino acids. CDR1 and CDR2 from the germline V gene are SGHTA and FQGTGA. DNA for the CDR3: TGTGCCAGCAGCTTAGCGGGAGGGAACACAGATACGCAGTATTTT. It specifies CASSLAGGNTDTQYF. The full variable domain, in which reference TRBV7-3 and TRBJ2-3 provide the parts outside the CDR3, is GAGVSQTPSNKVTEKGKYVELRCDPISGHTALYWYRQSLGQGPEFLIYFQGTGAADDSGLPNDRFFAVRPEGSVSTLKIQRTERGDSAVYLCASSLAGGNTDTQYFGPGTRLTVL.

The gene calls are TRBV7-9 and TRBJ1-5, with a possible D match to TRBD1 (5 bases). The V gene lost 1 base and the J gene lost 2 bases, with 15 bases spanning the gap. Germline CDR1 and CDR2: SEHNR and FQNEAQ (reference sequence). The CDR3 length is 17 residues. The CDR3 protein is CASSLGVGGGGNQPQHF. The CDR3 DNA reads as TGTGCCAGCAGCTTAGGGGTCGGGGGTGGTGGCAATCAGCCCCAGCATTTT.

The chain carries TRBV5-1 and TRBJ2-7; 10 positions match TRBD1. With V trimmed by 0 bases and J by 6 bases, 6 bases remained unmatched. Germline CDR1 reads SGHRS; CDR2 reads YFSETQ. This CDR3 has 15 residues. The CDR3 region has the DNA TGCGCCAGCAGCTTGGGGAGACAGGGGGCGCGCGAGCAGTACTTC. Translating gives CASSLGRQGAREQYF.

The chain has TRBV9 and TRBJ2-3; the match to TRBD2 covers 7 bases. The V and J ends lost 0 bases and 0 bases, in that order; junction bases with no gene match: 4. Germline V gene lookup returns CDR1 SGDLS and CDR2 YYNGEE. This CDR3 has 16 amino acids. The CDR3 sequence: CASSVDGSGSTDTQYF. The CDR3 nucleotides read TGTGCCAGCAGCGTAGACGGTAGCGGGAGCACAGATACGCAGTATTTT.

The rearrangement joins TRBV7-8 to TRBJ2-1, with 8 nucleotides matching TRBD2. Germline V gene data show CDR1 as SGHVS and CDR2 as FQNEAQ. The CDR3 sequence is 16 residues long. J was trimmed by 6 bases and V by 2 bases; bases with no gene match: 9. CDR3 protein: CASSLRAGVVPNEQFF. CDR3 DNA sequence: TGTGCCAGCAGCTTAAGAGCGGGAGTGGTCCCCAATGAGCAGTTCTTC. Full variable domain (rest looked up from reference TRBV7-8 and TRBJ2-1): GAGVSQSPRYKVAKRGQDVALRCDPISGHVSLFWYQQALGQGPEFLTYFQNEAQLDKSGLPSDRFFAERPEGSVSTLKIQRTQQEDSAVYLCASSLRAGVVPNEQFFGPGTRLTVL.

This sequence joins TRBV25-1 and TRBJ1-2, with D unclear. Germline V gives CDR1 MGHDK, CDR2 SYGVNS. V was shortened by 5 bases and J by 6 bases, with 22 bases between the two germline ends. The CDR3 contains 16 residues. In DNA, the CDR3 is TGTGCCAGCAGTTCCTTCTGGGAGAAGGCTGGGGATGGCTACACCTTC. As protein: CASSSFWEKAGDGYTF.

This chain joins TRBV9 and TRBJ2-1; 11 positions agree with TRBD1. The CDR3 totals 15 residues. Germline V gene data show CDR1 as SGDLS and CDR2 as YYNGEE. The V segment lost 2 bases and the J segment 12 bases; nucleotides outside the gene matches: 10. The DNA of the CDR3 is TGTGCCAGCAGCGTGGGACAGGGGGTCCTCGAAGGGCAGTTCTTC. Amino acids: CASSVGQGVLEGQFF.

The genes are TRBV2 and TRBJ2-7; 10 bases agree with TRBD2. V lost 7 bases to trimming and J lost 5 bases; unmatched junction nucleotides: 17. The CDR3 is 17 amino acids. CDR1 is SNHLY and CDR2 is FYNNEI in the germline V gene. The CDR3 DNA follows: TGTGCCAGCACCCCTCGGGGACTAGCGAGGAGGTCGGACGAGCAGTACTTC. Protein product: CASTPRGLARRSDEQYF.

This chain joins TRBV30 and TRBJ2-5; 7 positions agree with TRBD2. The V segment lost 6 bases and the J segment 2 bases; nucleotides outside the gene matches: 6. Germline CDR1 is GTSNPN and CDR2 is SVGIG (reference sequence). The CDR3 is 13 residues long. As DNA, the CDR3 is TGTGCCTGCGTACTAGCGTCGCAAGAGACCCAGTACTTC. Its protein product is CACVLASQETQYF. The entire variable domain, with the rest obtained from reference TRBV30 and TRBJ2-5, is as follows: SQTIHQWPATLVQPVGSPLSLECTVEGTSNPNLYWYRQAAGRGLQLLFYSVGIGQISSEVPQNLSASRPQDRQFILSSKKLLLSDSGFYLCACVLASQETQYFGPGTRLLVL.

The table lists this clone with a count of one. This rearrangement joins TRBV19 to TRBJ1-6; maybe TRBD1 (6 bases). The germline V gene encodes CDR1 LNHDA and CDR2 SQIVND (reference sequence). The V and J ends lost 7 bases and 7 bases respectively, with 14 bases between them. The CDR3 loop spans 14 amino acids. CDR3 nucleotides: TGTGCCAGTACTCCGACAGGCGCAAATTCACCCCTCCACTTT. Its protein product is CASTPTGANSPLHF.

CDR3 nucleotide sequence: TGTGCCAGCAGCGGGAGTGTCCGTGCCCGCCAGTATTTT. The encoded protein is CASSGSVRARQYF. V gene TRBV6-5 combines with J gene TRBJ2-3, with D tentatively TRBD2 (6 bases). The CDR3 loop spans 13 amino acids. Looked up from germline, CDR1 is MNHEY and CDR2 is SVGAGI. The V end lost 6 bases, the J end lost 12 bases, and 19 bases lay between the germline ends.

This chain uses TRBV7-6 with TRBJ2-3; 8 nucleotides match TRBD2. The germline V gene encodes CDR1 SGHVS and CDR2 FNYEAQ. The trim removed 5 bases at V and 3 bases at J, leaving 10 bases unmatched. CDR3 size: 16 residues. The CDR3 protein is CASSQQGLELTDTQYF. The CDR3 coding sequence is TGTGCCAGCAGCCAACAGGGACTAGAACTTACAGATACGCAGTATTTT.

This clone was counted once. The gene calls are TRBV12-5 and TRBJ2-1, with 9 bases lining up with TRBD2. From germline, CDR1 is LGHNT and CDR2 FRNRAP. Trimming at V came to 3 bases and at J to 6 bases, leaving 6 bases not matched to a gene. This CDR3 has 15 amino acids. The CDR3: CASGLLVAGANEQFF. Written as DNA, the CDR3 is TGTGCTAGTGGTTTACTGGTAGCGGGAGCCAATGAGCAGTTCTTC.

The CDR3 DNA reads as TGTGCCAGCAGTCTGCCAGGACTAGCGGGCGAGTTCTTC. Translation gives CASSLPGLAGEFF. V is TRBV27 and J is TRBJ2-1, with 11 bases identical to TRBD2. V shed 5 bases and J 14 bases; nucleotides not matched to a gene: 8. Looked up from germline, CDR1 is MNHEY and CDR2 is SMNVEV (reference sequence). This CDR3 is built from 13 residues.

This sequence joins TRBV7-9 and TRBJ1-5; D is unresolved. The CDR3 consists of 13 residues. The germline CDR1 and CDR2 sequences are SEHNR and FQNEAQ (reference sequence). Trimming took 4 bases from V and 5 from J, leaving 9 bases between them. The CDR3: CASSSTRDQPQHF. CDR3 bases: TGTGCCAGCAGCTCTACGAGGGATCAGCCCCAGCATTTT.

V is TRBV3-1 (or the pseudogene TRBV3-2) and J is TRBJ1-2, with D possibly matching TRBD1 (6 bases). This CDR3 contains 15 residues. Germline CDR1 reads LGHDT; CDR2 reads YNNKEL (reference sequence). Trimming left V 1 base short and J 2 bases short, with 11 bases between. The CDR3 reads CASSQGSGVNYGYTF. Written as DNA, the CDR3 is TGTGCCAGCAGCCAAGGGTCAGGGGTAAACTATGGCTACACCTTC.

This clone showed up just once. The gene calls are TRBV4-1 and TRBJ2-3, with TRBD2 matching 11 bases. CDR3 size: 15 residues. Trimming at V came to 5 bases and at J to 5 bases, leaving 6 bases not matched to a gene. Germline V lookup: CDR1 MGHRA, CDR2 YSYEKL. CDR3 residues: CASSTSGRLGDTQYF. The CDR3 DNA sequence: TGCGCCAGCAGCACTAGCGGGAGATTAGGAGATACGCAGTATTTT.

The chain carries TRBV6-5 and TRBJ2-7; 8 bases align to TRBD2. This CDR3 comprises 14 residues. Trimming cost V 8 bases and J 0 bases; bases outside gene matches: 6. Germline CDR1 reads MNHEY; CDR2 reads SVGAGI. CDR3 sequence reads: CASRSTSGSYEQYF. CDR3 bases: TGTGCCAGCCGTTCTACTAGCGGCTCCTACGAGCAGTACTTC.

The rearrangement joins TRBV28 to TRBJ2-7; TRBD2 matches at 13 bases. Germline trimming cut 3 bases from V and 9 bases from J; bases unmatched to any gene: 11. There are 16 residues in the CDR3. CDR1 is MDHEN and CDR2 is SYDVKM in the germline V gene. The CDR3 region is CASSFPRTSGSIGQYF. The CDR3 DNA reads TGTGCCAGCAGTTTCCCACGGACTAGCGGGAGTATTGGGCAGTACTTC.